This paragraph reports one T cell receptor (beta chain). Its target is not known. Within the ViraFEST assay, antigen-specific CD4+ T cells underwent expansion with viral peptide pools prior to sequencing. The authors isolated CD4+ T cells after nine to eleven days of culture. Vaccinees lacked prior SARS-CoV-2 infection and tested negative for nucleocapsid antibodies. Unmatched junction bases numbered 8, after V lost 6 bases and J lost 5 bases. CDR1 is MDHEN, CDR2 SYDVKM, per germline. The CDR3 contains 14 residues. The sample belongs to a study of vaccination effects on CD4 cells after COVID-19. Overall study results and limits: Marked clonal contraction was seen late after vaccination (in both infection- and vaccine-induced clones).

Profiled with immunoSEQ multiplex PCR; TCRdb holds only in-frame clones, not every one. This table holds 60,000 to 65,000 clones, over 70% found once. The receptor was derived from a human donor who received a COVID-19 vaccine. Sequenced material: CD4+ T cells from PBMCs cultured with HCoV-OC43 spike peptides, taken before COVID-19 vaccination. Noted subset: HCoV-OC43 spike overlapping peptide pool stimulation. V usage is TRBV28 and J usage is TRBJ1-1, with TRBD1 matching 8 bases. The CDR3 nucleotides are TGTGCCAGCAGAGGCCCCAGGGGGCTGACTGAAGCTTTCTTT. Translated: CASRGPRGLTEAFF.